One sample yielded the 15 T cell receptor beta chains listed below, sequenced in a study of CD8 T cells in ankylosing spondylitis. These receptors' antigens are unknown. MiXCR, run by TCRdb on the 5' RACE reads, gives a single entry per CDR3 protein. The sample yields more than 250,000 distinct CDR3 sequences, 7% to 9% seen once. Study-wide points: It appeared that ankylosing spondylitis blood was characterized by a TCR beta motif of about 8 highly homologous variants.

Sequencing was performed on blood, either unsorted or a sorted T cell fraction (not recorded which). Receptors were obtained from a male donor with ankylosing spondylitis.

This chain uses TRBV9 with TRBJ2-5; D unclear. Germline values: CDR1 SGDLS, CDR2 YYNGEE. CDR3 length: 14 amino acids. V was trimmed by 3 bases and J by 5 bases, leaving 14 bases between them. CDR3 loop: CASSARGTPETQYF. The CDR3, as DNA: TGTGCCAGCAGCGCCCGAGGCACCCCGGAGACCCAGTACTTC.

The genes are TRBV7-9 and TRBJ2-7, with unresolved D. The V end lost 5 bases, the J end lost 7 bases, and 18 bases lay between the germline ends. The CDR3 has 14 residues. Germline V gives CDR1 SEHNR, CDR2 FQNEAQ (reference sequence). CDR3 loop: CASSPRDFGREQYF. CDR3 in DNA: TGTGCCAGCAGCCCCCGAGATTTCGGTCGGGAGCAGTACTTC.

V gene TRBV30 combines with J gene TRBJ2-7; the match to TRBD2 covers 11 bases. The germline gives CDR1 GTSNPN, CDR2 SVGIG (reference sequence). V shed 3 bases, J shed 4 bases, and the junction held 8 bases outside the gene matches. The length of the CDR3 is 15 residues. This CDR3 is CAWRKLAGVGYEQYF. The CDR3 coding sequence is TGTGCCTGGAGAAAACTAGCGGGAGTGGGTTACGAGCAGTACTTC. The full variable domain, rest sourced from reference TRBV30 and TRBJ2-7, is SQTIHQWPATLVQPVGSPLSLECTVEGTSNPNLYWYRQAAGRGLQLLFYSVGIGQISSEVPQNLSASRPQDRQFILSSKKLLLSDSGFYLCAWRKLAGVGYEQYFGPGTRLTVT.

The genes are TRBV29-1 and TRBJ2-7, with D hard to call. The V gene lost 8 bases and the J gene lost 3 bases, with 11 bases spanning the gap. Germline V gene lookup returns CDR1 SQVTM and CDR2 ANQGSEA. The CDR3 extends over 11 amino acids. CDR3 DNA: TGCAGCACGAGGTGGAACTACGAGCAGTACTTC. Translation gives CSTRWNYEQYF.

The CDR3 region is CAISEEGASGLNEQFF. The CDR3 DNA sequence: TGTGCCATCAGTGAGGAGGGGGCTAGCGGCCTGAATGAGCAGTTCTTC. The rearrangement uses TRBV10-3 and TRBJ2-1, with D perhaps matching TRBD1 or TRBD2 (7 bases each). Per the germline V gene, CDR1 is ENHRY and CDR2 is SYGVKD. The CDR3 is made up of 16 amino acids. V gave up 2 bases and J gave up 7 bases, with 18 bases separating them.

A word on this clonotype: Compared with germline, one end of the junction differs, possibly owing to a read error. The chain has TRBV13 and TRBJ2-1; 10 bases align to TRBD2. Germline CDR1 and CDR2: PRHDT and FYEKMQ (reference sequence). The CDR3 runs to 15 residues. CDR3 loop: CSSSLLAGLNNEQFF. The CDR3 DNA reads TGTTCCAGCAGCTTACTAGCGGGACTAAACAATGAGCAGTTCTTC.

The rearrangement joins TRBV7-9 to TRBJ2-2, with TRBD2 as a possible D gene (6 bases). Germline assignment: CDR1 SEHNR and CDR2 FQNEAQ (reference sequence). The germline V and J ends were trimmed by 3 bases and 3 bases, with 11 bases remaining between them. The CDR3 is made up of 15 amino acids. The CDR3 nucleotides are TGTGCCAGCAGCTTGGGGGGAGGATACACCGGGGAGCTGTTTTTT. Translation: CASSLGGGYTGELFF. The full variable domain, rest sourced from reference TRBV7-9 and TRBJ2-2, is DTGVSQNPRHKITKRGQNVTFRCDPISEHNRLYWYRQTLGQGPEFLTYFQNEAQLEKSRLLSDRFSAERPKGSFSTLEIQRTEQGDSAMYLCASSLGGGYTGELFFGEGSRLTVL.

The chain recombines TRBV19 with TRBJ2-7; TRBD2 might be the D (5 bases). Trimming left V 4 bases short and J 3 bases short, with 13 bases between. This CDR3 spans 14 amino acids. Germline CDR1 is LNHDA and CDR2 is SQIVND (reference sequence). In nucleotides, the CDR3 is TGTGCCAGTAGTAGTCCGGGGATACACTACGAGCAGTACTTC. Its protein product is CASSSPGIHYEQYF.

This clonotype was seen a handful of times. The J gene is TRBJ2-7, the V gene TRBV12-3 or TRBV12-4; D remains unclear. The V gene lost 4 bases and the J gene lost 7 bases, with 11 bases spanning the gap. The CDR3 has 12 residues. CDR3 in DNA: TGTGCCAGCAGTTATCAGTACGGGGAGCAGTACTTC. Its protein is CASSYQYGEQYF.

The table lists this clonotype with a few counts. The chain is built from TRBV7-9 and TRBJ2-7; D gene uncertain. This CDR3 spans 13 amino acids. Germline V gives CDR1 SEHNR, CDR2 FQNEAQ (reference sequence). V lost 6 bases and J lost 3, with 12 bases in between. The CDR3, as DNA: TGTGCCAGCAGTGACCCGGTTAACTACGAGCAGTACTTC. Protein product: CASSDPVNYEQYF. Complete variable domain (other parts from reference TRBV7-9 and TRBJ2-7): DTGVSQNPRHKITKRGQNVTFRCDPISEHNRLYWYRQTLGQGPEFLTYFQNEAQLEKSRLLSDRFSAERPKGSFSTLEIQRTEQGDSAMYLCASSDPVNYEQYFGPGTRLTVT.

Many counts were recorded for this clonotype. CDR3 in amino acids: CASSVVKANTEAFF. DNA for the CDR3: TGTGCCAGCAGCGTAGTCAAGGCGAACACTGAAGCTTTCTTT. V usage is TRBV9 and J usage is TRBJ1-1; D gene uncertain. CDR1 and CDR2 from the germline V gene are SGDLS and YYNGEE. Trimming pared 0 bases from V and 1 base from J, leaving 7 bases between. CDR3 length equals 14 residues.

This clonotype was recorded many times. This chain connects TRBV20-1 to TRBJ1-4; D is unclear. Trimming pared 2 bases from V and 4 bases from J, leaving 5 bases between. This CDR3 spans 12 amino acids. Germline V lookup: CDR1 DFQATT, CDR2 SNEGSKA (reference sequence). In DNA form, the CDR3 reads TGCAGTGCTAGACCTGTTAATGAAAAACTGTTTTTT. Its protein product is CSARPVNEKLFF.

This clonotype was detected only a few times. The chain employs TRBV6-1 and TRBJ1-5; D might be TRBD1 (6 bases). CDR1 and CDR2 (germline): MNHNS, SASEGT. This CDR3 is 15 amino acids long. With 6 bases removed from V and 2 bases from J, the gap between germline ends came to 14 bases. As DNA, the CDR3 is TGTGCCAGCAGCATAGGGGGGGGGGGCAATCAGCCCCAGCATTTT. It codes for CASSIGGGGNQPQHF.

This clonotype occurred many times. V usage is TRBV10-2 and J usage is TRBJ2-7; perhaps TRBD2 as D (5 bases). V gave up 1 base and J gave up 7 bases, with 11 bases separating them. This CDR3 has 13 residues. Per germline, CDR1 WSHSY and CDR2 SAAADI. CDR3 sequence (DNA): TGCGCCAGCAGTGAGTTGGGAACTAGGGAGCAGTACTTC. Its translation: CASSELGTREQYF.

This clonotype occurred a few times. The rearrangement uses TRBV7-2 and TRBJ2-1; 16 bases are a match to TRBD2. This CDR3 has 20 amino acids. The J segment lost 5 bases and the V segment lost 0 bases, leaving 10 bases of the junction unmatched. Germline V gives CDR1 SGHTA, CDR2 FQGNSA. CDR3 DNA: TGTGCCAGCAGCTTAGCGCAGGGACTAGCGGGAGGGCCTTCCAACAATGAGCAGTTCTTC. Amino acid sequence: CASSLAQGLAGGPSNNEQFF.